This entry features one TCR beta chain sequence. The data are from a study of spatial heterogeneity in lung cancer. MiXCR was run by TCRdb on the 5' RACE reads, yielding one entry per CDR3 protein. The table has some 100,000 distinct CDR3 sequences, approximately 8.9% seen once. Deletions cut 7 bases from V and 0 bases from J, with 10 bases between. This CDR3 contains 14 residues. Germline CDR1 reads SGHAT; CDR2 reads FQNNGV. As for time point: sample taken at primary tumor resection. Whole RNA from tumor, nontumor lung or frozen PBMC was sequenced unsorted. This TCR derives from a male donor with early-stage non-small cell lung cancer. The rearrangement uses TRBV11-2 and TRBJ2-1, with D uncertain. The source was PBMCs, collected at surgery. The CDR3 DNA is TGTGCCAGCAACGCTTACAGCTCCTACAATGAGCAGTTCTTC. This sequence encodes CASNAYSSYNEQFF.